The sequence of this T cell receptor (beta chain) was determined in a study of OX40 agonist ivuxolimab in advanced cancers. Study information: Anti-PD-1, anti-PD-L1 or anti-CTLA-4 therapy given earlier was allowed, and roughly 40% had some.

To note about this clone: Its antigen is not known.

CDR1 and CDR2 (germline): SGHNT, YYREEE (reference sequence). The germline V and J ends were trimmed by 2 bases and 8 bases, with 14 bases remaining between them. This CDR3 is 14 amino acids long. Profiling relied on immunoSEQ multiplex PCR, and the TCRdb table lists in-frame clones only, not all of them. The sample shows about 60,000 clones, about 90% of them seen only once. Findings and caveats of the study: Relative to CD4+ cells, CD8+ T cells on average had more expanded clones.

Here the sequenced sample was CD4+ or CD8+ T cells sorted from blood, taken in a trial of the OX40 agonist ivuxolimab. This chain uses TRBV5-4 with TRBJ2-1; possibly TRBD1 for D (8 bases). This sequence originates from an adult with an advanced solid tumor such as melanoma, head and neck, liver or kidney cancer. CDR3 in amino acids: CASSFTGGGDEQFF. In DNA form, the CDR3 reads TGTGCCAGCAGCTTTACAGGGGGGGGTGATGAGCAGTTCTTC. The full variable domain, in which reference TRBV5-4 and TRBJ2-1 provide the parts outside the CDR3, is ETGVTQSPTHLIKTRGQQVTLRCSSQSGHNTVSWYQQALGQGPQFIFQYYREEENGRGNFPPRFSGLQFPNYSSELNVNALELDDSALYLCASSFTGGGDEQFFGPGTRLTVL.